This T cell receptor beta chain was recorded in a study of blood T cell repertoires in COVID-19. Study in general: PBMCs, B-cell-depleted T cells, or T cells were the source of the cDNA or gDNA that made up the material.

Per the germline V gene, CDR1 is SEHNR and CDR2 is FQNEAQ (reference sequence). J lost 2 bases, V lost 7 bases, and 11 bases had no gene match. There are 15 residues in the CDR3. The table came from immunoSEQ multiplex PCR; TCRdb's copy has only in-frame clones and leaves some out. The sample shows approximately 91,000 clones, about 85% of them seen only once. The sequencing sample was made of peripheral blood. The receptor's source is a man aged 65-85 years with acute or convalescent COVID-19. The V gene is TRBV7-9, the J gene TRBJ2-7; 7 positions match TRBD1. Here the CDR3 reads CASTEDRVPPYEQYF. For the CDR3, the DNA is TGTGCCAGCACCGAAGACAGGGTCCCCCCCTACGAGCAGTACTTC. Together with reference TRBV7-9 and TRBJ2-7, the CDR3 gives the full variable domain: DTGVSQNPRHKITKRGQNVTFRCDPISEHNRLYWYRQTLGQGPEFLTYFQNEAQLEKSRLLSDRFSAERPKGSFSTLEIQRTEQGDSAMYLCASTEDRVPPYEQYFGPGTRLTVT.